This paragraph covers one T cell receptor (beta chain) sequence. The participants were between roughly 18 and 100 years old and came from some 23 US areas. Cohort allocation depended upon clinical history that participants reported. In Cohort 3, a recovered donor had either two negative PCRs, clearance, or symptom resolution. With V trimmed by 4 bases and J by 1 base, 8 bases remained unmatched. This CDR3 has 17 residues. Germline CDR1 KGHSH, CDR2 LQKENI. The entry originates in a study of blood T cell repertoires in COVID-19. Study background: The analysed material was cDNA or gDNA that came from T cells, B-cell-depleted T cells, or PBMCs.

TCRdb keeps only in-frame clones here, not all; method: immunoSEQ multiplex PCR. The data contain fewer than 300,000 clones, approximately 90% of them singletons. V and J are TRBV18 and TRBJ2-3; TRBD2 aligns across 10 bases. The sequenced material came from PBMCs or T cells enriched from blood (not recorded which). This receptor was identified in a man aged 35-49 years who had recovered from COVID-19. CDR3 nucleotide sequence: TGTGCCAGCTCACTAGCGGGGGGATCTGAGGGCACAGATACGCAGTATTTT. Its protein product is CASSLAGGSEGTDTQYF.